This T cell receptor beta chain was profiled in a study of blood T cell repertoires in COVID-19. The CDR3 contains 14 residues. V shed 6 bases and J 4 bases; nucleotides not matched to a gene: 6. Germline V lookup: CDR1 MDHEN, CDR2 SYDVKM. Profiling relied on immunoSEQ multiplex PCR, and the TCRdb table lists in-frame clones only, not all of them. The top ten hold 3% to 3.5% of the sample, which has roughly 190,000 clones, around 84% seen once. This clone showed up just a few times. V is TRBV28 and J is TRBJ2-4; TRBD1 matches 7 bases. Material: PBMCs or T cells enriched from blood (not recorded which). The sequence was collected from a woman between 25 and 40 years old who had recovered from COVID-19. In DNA, the CDR3 is TGTGCCAGCAGGGAAGAGGGACAGAAAAACATTCAGTACTTC. It is translated as CASREEGQKNIQYF.